The 11 T cell receptor beta chains listed next were all sequenced from one sample in a study of cytomegalovirus exposure and HLA in healthy donors. Here immunoSEQ multiplex PCR was the method, and the copy in TCRdb shows in-frame clones only, minus some. The table has over 120,000 clones, about 94% seen once. Sequences were obtained from PBMCs. The receptors shown here come from a man between 18 and 29 years old in good health and CMV-seropositive.

V and J are TRBV28 and TRBJ1-2; no firm D call. With 6 bases removed from V and 4 bases from J, the gap between germline ends came to 12 bases. Looked up from germline, CDR1 is MDHEN and CDR2 is SYDVKM. The CDR3 runs to 13 residues. The CDR3 region is CASSIPHSYGYTF. The CDR3 coding sequence is TGTGCCAGCAGCATACCCCACAGCTATGGCTACACCTTC.

V usage is TRBV15 and J usage is TRBJ2-3; TRBD2 matches at 9 bases. The CDR3 is made up of 16 amino acids. The germline V gene encodes CDR1 LNHNV and CDR2 YYDKDF (reference sequence). V was clipped by 1 base and J by 6 bases; unmatched bases: 8. The CDR3 is CATSRVGRSGRDTQYF. The CDR3 bases are TGTGCCACCAGCAGAGTTGGCAGGAGCGGGAGGGATACGCAGTATTTT.

The chain is built from TRBV7-6 and TRBJ2-1; tentative D call: TRBD2 (6 bases). Germline V gene data show CDR1 as SGHVS and CDR2 as FNYEAQ. CDR3 size: 13 residues. With 3 bases removed from V and 7 bases from J, the gap between germline ends came to 10 bases. The CDR3 is CASSFTGANEQFF. The DNA for the CDR3 is TGTGCCAGCAGCTTTACGGGAGCTAATGAGCAGTTCTTC.

The genes are TRBV4-1 and TRBJ2-1, with 12 bases aligning to TRBD2. Germline lookup yields CDR1 MGHRA and CDR2 YSYEKL. V lost 6 bases, J lost 5 bases, and 5 bases stayed unmatched. CDR3 length: 15 amino acids. CDR3 nucleotide sequence: TGCGCCAGCAGGATCGGACTAGCGGGAAACAATGAGCAGTTCTTC. Its protein product is CASRIGLAGNNEQFF.

Points on this clone: A junction end diverges from the germline sequence, so it may reflect a read error. J is TRBJ2-5 and V is TRBV27; no clear D gene. Germline V gene lookup returns CDR1 MNHEY and CDR2 SMNVEV (reference sequence). This CDR3 is built from 8 residues. For the CDR3, the DNA is TGTGCCAGCAGTTTTTCGGACTTC. Its translation is CASSFSDF.

The genes are TRBV5-1 and TRBJ2-7; TRBD1 aligns across 7 bases. The CDR3 runs 14 residues. Germline loops: CDR1 SGHRS, CDR2 YFSETQ. V lost 5 bases and J lost 2; bases outside the gene matches: 7. The CDR3 sequence is CASSTRQGAYEQYF. CDR3 sequence (DNA): TGCGCCAGCAGTACGAGACAGGGAGCCTACGAGCAGTACTTC.

In this sample, this clone turned up once. This rearrangement joins TRBV19 to TRBJ2-2, with 7 nucleotides matching TRBD2. This CDR3 spans 17 amino acids. With 3 bases clipped from V and 0 bases from J, the junction kept 7 bases outside the gene matches. The V gene's germline CDR1 is LNHDA and CDR2 SQIVND (reference sequence). CDR3: CASSMRMTSTNTGELFF. In DNA, the CDR3 is TGTGCCAGTAGTATGCGTATGACTAGCACGAACACCGGGGAGCTGTTTTTT.

This chain connects TRBV10-3 to TRBJ2-1; weak D call: TRBD1 (6 bases). Trimming cost V 10 bases and J 6 bases, with 13 bases left between them. Germline assignment: CDR1 ENHRY and CDR2 SYGVKD. The CDR3 totals 12 residues. CDR3 amino acids: CANSRGGNEQFF. The CDR3 nucleotides read TGTGCCAACTCCAGGGGTGGCAATGAGCAGTTCTTC.

The chain combines TRBV6-5 with TRBJ2-7; no clear D gene. The V and J ends lost 3 bases and 6 bases respectively, with 12 bases between them. Per germline, CDR1 MNHEY and CDR2 SVGAGI. The CDR3 consists of 13 residues. The CDR3 nucleotides read TGTGCCAGCAGTTATTCCCGACAAACCGAGCAGTACTTC. It is translated as CASSYSRQTEQYF.

The chain carries TRBV7-2 and TRBJ1-1; TRBD1 might be the D (5 bases). The germline V gene encodes CDR1 SGHTA and CDR2 FQGNSA. This CDR3 has 16 amino acids. V shed 1 base and J shed 4 bases, with 16 bases lying between them. Here the CDR3 reads CASSLDSPRVGTEAFF. CDR3 in DNA: TGTGCCAGCAGCTTAGACAGTCCCAGGGTGGGCACTGAAGCTTTCTTT.

The V call is TRBV30, the J call TRBJ2-5; TRBD2 matches at 7 bases. J gave up 1 base and V 4 bases, and 3 bases lay outside the gene matches. Germline V lookup: CDR1 GTSNPN, CDR2 SVGIG (reference sequence). CDR3 size: 13 residues. Written as DNA, the CDR3 is TGTGCCTGGAACCCTAGCGGCCAAGAGACCCAGTACTTC. The encoded protein is CAWNPSGQETQYF.